These T cell receptor beta chains were read from a single sample in a study of PD-1 blockade in classical Hodgkin lymphoma. Only in-frame clones appear in the TCRdb table, and some are missing; sequencing was by immunoSEQ multiplex PCR. The sample gives 90,000 to 95,000 clones, 80% to 90% of which show up once; roughly 10% is in the top ten. The sample in question was peripheral blood mononuclear cells (PBMCs), obtained before the second cycle of nivolumab. Every receptor here comes from a human donor with classical Hodgkin lymphoma. The CDR3 runs from the conserved cysteine through the conserved F or W. D genes are given only for firm matches. Clone size is shown for a subset of rows, as once, few, many or a class of expanded clone.

clone_size j_call v_call d_call cdr3_nt cdr3_aa
- TRBJ2-1 TRBV6-6 - TGTGCCAGCAGTTACTCGGGACGGGTTGAGCAGTTCTTC CASSYSGRVEQFF
- TRBJ2-1 TRBV10-3 - TGTGCCATCTCTCCGAGTGGCTCCTACAATGAGCAGTTCTTC CAISPSGSYNEQFF
- TRBJ1-5 TRBV10-3 - TGTGCCATCAGTAAGGATTCTAGCAATCAGCCCCAGCATTTT CAISKDSSNQPQHF
few TRBJ1-5 TRBV19 - TGTGCCAGTAAGATTGGAAGCAATCAGCCCCAGCATTTT CASKIGSNQPQHF
- TRBJ1-5 TRBV2 - TGTGCCAGCAGTGAAGAGGGGACGGAGAATCAGCCCCAGCATTTT CASSEEGTENQPQHF
- TRBJ2-1 TRBV19 - TGTGCCAGTAGACAGGCCTCTAGTGGAAAGGCTAATGAGCAGTTCTTC CASRQASSGKANEQFF
- TRBJ2-7 TRBV4-2 - TGTGCCAGCAGCCCTAGCTACGGGGGACTCACATACGAGCAGTACTTC CASSPSYGGLTYEQYF
few TRBJ1-5 TRBV18 - TGTGCCAGCTCATTCGGAGGGACCAGCCTGAATCAGCCCCAGCATTTT CASSFGGTSLNQPQHF
- TRBJ2-1 TRBV19 TRBD2 TGTGCCAGTAGTGACCGACTAGCGGGATACTACAATGAGCAGTTCTTC CASSDRLAGYYNEQFF
- TRBJ2-1 TRBV5-1 - TGCGCCAGCAGCTTGGAGTATGCGAAAACCAATGAGCAGTTCTTC CASSLEYAKTNEQFF
- TRBJ2-3 TRBV20-1 - TGCAGTGCTTGGACAGATACGCAGTATTTT CSAWTDTQYF
- TRBJ2-1 TRBV27 TRBD1 TGTGCCAGTGTTCTCTACGCCGGGACAGGGGGCACGGGGGAGCAGTTCTTC CASVLYAGTGGTGEQFF
- TRBJ2-3 TRBV28 - TGTGCCAGCAAGCCAGGCACAGATACGCAGTATTTT CASKPGTDTQYF
once TRBJ2-2 TRBV7-3 TRBD2 TGTGCCAGCAGCTCCCAAAGCGGGAGGACAAACACCGGGGAGCTGTTTTTT CASSSQSGRTNTGELFF
- TRBJ2-7 TRBV5-6 - TGTGCCAGCAGCTTGCAAGGGTACGAGCAGTACTTC CASSLQGYEQYF
once TRBJ1-1 TRBV7-2 - TGTGCCAGCAGCTTAGTACGGGACACTGAAGCTTTCTTT CASSLVRDTEAFF
once TRBJ2-5 TRBV28 - TGTGCCAGCAGCCACGGGTTGGGGGAGACCCAGTACTTC CASSHGLGETQYF
few TRBJ2-3 TRBV10-3 TRBD2 TGTGCCATCCATGGTGAAGCGGGGCCTCGGGAAACGCAGTATTTT CAIHGEAGPRETQYF
- TRBJ2-7 TRBV15 - TGTGCCACCAGCAGAGATCAGGGGACCCCCTACGAGCAGTACTTC CATSRDQGTPYEQYF
- TRBJ2-2 TRBV2 - TGTGCCAGCAGTGACTACACCGGGGAGCTGTTTTTT CASSDYTGELFF
- TRBJ2-7 TRBV5-1 TRBD1 TGCGCCAGCAGACCACCCGGGACAGCCACATACGAGCAGTACTTC CASRPPGTATYEQYF
- TRBJ2-3 TRBV19 TRBD2 TGTGCCAGTAGCAACCGGAGAGGTAGCGGGAGTACAGATACGCAGTATTTT CASSNRRGSGSTDTQYF
- TRBJ1-5 TRBV2 - TGTGCCAGCAGTCAACGGGAAAATCAGCCCCAGCATTTT CASSQRENQPQHF
few TRBJ2-7 TRBV27 TRBD2 TGTGCCAGCAGTTTAAGCGGGGACTCCTACGAGCAGTACTTC CASSLSGDSYEQYF
- TRBJ1-3 TRBV9 - TGTGCCAGCAGCGCCCGGGGGGGGGCCTCTGGAAACACCATATATTTT CASSARGGASGNTIYF
- TRBJ2-7 TRBV2 TRBD2 TGTGCCAGCAAAAAGCGGGAACCCTACGAGCAGTACTTC CASKKREPYEQYF
- TRBJ1-1 TRBV13 - TGTGCCAGCAGCTTATCATTAGGTCAGGCGCCGAACACTGAAGCTTTCTTT CASSLSLGQAPNTEAFF
once TRBJ1-1 TRBV28 TRBD1 TGTGCCCCCCTAGACAGGGGAGACACTGAAGCTTTCTTT CAPLDRGDTEAFF
- TRBJ2-2 TRBV6-1 - TGTGCCAGCAGCATTGACCGGACAGCCACCGGGGAGCTGTTTTTT CASSIDRTATGELFF
- TRBJ2-4 TRBV11-2 - TGTGCCAGCAGCTTTATGGACACGTCCAAAAACATTCAGTACTTC CASSFMDTSKNIQYF
- TRBJ1-2 TRBV28 - TGTGCCAGCAGTTTATTACCAGAAAACTATGGCTACACCTTC CASSLLPENYGYTF
once TRBJ2-5 TRBV5-4 - TGTGCCAGCAGATTTGGGGAGACCCAGTACTTC CASRFGETQYF